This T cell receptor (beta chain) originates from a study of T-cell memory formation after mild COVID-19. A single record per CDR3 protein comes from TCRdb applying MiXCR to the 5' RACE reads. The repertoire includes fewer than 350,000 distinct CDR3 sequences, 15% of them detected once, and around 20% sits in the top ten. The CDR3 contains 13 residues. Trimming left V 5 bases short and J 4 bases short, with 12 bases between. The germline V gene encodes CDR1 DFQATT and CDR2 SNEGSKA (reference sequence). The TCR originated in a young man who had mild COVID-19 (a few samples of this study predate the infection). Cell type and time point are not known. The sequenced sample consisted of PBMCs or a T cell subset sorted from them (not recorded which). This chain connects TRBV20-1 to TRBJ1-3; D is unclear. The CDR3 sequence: CSARHGSGNTIYF. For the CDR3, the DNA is TGCAGTGCTCGACATGGGTCGGGAAACACCATATATTTT.